The T cell receptor (beta chain) under discussion was sequenced for a study of blood T cell repertoires in COVID-19. This table comes from immunoSEQ multiplex PCR, and its TCRdb copy is limited to in-frame clones, with some not included. Of some 270,000 clones listed, around 86% are singletons. V was trimmed by 6 bases and J by 0 bases, leaving 8 bases between them. The germline gives CDR1 MDHEN, CDR2 SYDVKM. CDR3 length: 14 amino acids. The sequencing input was peripheral blood. V and J are TRBV28 and TRBJ1-4; weak D call: TRBD1 (6 bases). The origin of this receptor is a woman older than 75 with COVID-19, enrolled during active disease. CDR3 in DNA: TGTGCCAGCAGGACAGGAACAACTAATGAAAAACTGTTTTTT. It yields the protein CASRTGTTNEKLFF.